This T cell receptor (beta chain) appears in the sequencing data of a study of cytomegalovirus exposure and HLA in healthy donors. Study outcomes and limitations: Reports described diagnosis of cytomegalovirus status by the classifier as highly specific and sensitive.

This clone was counted once. The antigen is not known. A multiplex PCR was run with 60 Vbeta primers and 13 Jbeta primers. TCRdb's table, derived via immunoSEQ multiplex PCR, lists solely in-frame clones and lacks some. The sample records 150,000 to 200,000 clones, roughly three quarters being singletons. CDR1 and CDR2 (germline): LNHNV, YYDKDF (reference sequence). V shed 0 bases and J shed 8 bases, with 16 bases lying between them. CDR3 length: 15 residues. Specimen: PBMCs. The receptor's source is a woman aged 45 to 65 in good health and CMV-seropositive. The chain is built from TRBV15 and TRBJ1-2; possibly TRBD1 for D (6 bases). The CDR3 nucleotides are TGTGCCACCAGCAGAGATCCGGGGGGGGCAGGCGGCTACACCTTC. It translates to CATSRDPGGAGGYTF.